The entry below describes one T cell receptor (beta chain). In the original analysis: Reference gene primer amplification yielded estimated nucleated cell counts. Assay used: immunoSEQ multiplex PCR; TCRdb lists only in-frame clones, some missing. From that table come the V and J calls and clone size; the DNA was used to work out D and trimming. The sample carries roughly 430,000 clones, 88% recorded once. These data come from a study of blood T cell repertoires in COVID-19. The germline V gene has CDR1 GTSNPN and CDR2 SVGIG (reference sequence). The CDR3 sequence is 14 residues long. The V and J ends lost 0 bases and 8 bases, in that order; junction bases with no gene match: 6.

The sample was PBMCs or T cells enriched from blood (not recorded which). The sequence was collected from a woman between 40 and 50 years old with acute COVID-19. This chain uses TRBV30 with TRBJ1-4, with 7 bases identical to TRBD1. CDR3 residues: CAWSVGQVAEKLFF. The CDR3 DNA reads TGTGCCTGGAGTGTTGGACAGGTCGCGGAAAAACTGTTTTTT. Full variable domain (rest looked up from reference TRBV30 and TRBJ1-4): SQTIHQWPATLVQPVGSPLSLECTVEGTSNPNLYWYRQAAGRGLQLLFYSVGIGQISSEVPQNLSASRPQDRQFILSSKKLLLSDSGFYLCAWSVGQVAEKLFFGSGTQLSVL.